Here is one T cell receptor beta chain with its context. Its specificity is not known. The data derive from a study of T cell responses to AZD1222 COVID-19 vaccine. General study findings and limits: Mapped onto spike, vaccine-associated CD4 TCRs spanned it and were dominant at 160-218 and 743-854.

V lost 8 bases, J lost 6 bases, and 11 bases stayed unmatched. The germline CDR1 and CDR2 sequences are WNHNN and SYGVQD (reference sequence). The CDR3 is made up of 15 amino acids. Assay: immunoSEQ multiplex PCR; the TCRdb copy retains only in-frame clones and omits some. The sample lists 90,000 to 150,000 clones, 70% to 90% occurring once. This clonotype was sampled from an adult in good health. The V gene is TRBV10-1, the J gene TRBJ2-1; 9 positions match TRBD1. Specimen: peripheral blood, collected on day 0 of AZD1222 vaccination. The CDR3 loop is CASSDPGQGFNEQFF. The DNA for the CDR3 is TGCGCCAGCTCGGATCCGGGACAGGGCTTCAATGAGCAGTTCTTC.